This T cell receptor (beta chain) was retrieved from a study of T cells in Graves' hyperthyroidism and ophthalmopathy. About this clonotype: Its antigen is not known.

Points from the study as a whole: In the analysis, a 13 V-J model separated ophthalmopathy from stable hyperthyroidism. In the blood, most expanded thyroid clonotypes above 0.001 appeared as well.

Germline assignment: CDR1 ENHRY and CDR2 SYGVKD. This CDR3 has 14 residues. The junction had 5 bases not matched to a gene; V was cut back by 4 bases and J by 6 bases. The investigators amplified TCR beta CDR3 regions from RNA transcripts. Carried out on the TCR CDR3, a first-round RT-PCR used the HTBI primer set. A single record per CDR3 protein comes from TCRdb applying MiXCR to the multiplex PCR reads. Counted here are roughly 570,000 distinct CDR3 sequences, about 43% occurring once; the ten biggest clones make up around 20%. Uncontrolled infections, other autoimmune diseases, pregnancy or lactation led to exclusion of patients.

The clonotype originates from an adult woman with Graves' disease, either hyperthyroidism or ophthalmopathy (not recorded which). Sample: peripheral blood or thyroid tissue (not recorded which). This rearrangement joins TRBV10-3 to TRBJ1-5; 8 nucleotides agree with TRBD1. The CDR3 coding sequence is TGTGCCATCAGTGCGGGACAGGAAGGTCAGCCCCAGCATTTT. It is translated as CAISAGQEGQPQHF.